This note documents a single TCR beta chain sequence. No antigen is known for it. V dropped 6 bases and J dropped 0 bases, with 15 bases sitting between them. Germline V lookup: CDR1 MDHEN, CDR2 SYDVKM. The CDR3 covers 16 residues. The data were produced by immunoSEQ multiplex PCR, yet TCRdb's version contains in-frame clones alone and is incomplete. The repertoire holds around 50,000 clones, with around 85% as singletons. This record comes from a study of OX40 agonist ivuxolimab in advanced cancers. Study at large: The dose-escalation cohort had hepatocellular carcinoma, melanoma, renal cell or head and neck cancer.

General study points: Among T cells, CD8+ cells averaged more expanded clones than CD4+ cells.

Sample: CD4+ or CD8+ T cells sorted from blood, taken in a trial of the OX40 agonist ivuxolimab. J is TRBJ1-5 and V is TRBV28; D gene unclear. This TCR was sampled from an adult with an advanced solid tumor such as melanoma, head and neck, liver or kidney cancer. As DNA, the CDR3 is TGTGCCAGCAGCATCCAAGGACTGTATAGCAATCAGCCCCAGCATTTT. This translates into CASSIQGLYSNQPQHF.